This TCR beta chain is from a study of shared clonotypes between healthy human individuals (dated by TCRdb to the early 2020s). For context, the study as a whole: A few men and a couple of women, aged 18 to 49 years, made up the cohort. For each donor, three plates each were used for CD4 naive and CD4 memory, two plates were used for CD8 naive, and one plate was used for CD8 memory. To estimate repertoire size and how much clonotype sharing occurs between individuals, the study deeply sequenced the blood TCR repertoires of about five healthy adults. To increase sequencing depth and limit assay-specific biases, different laboratories used diverse techniques to prepare libraries and sequence TCR repertoires. Per donor, leukapheresis produced somewhere between about 0.8 and 9.5 billion PBMCs. What the authors observed across the whole study: Naive subsets generally had larger estimated clonotype richness than memory subsets. Because the study included a small number of donors, the genetic and exposure-history diversity represented was limited. Even with the large sequencing depth, rarefaction of the sorted-subset datasets indicated that sequencing was incomplete. Pairwise subsampling indicated that sequencing depth was expected to affect the degree of clonotype sharing among donors. Sampling was restricted to blood, and TCR repertoires in tissue are likely to differ from TCR repertoires in blood. Higher generation probabilities were observed for clonotypes shared by all four sorted-subset donors than for non-shared clonotypes. Sharing across several donors was observed for approximately 4.6% of naive CD4, over 3% of naive CD8, over 2% of memory CD4, and 0.4% of memory CD8 clonotypes.

The donors were healthy, HIV-negative adults with no recently reported acute infections or vaccinations. All donors were Caucasian adults living in Nashville, Tennessee, USA. CD4+ T cells were enriched through magnetic negative selection, after which naive cells were positively selected on CD45RA and the remaining negative fraction served as the memory subset. Blood was collected by leukapheresis, and PBMCs were isolated by Ficoll-Histopaque density gradient centrifugation and then cryopreserved in liquid nitrogen vapor phase. Analytical flow cytometry was used to check the purity and quantity of every magnetically sorted T cell population. Genomic DNA was isolated from each sorted fraction and quantified by UV absorbance on a Nanodrop 2000c. From the cysteine up to the phenylalanine, the CDR3 has a length of 15 residues. Here the CDR3 DNA is all that survives: 45 bases in frame from base 1. The germline V gene gives CDR1 as SGHRS and CDR2 as YFSETQ. V loses 5 bases at its end and J loses 4 bases; junction bases beyond the gene matches: 9.

TCR CDR3 regions were amplified from genomic DNA by multiplex PCR using the deep immunoSEQ assay. Extracted genomic DNA from each cell subset was distributed evenly across all wells of several immunoSEQ 96-well plates, and each plate was treated as a replicate. For sorted subsets, each replicate PCR was loaded with 200 to 250 ng genomic DNA, equivalent to 25,000 to 35,000 T cell genomes. The purified libraries were quantified using a Qubit 3.0 fluorometer, sized with a Bioanalyzer 2100, and then quantified again using the KAPA Library Quantification kit. A separate single-read 150-cycle Illumina NextSeq 550 flow cell was used to sequence each immunoSEQ 96-well plate. The study's processing was this. Because only junctional sequences without quality scores were contained in the immunoSEQ output, filtering matching that applied to full-length reads could not be performed. To assign V/J genes and CDR3, sequences were annotated using PyIR, a Python wrapper for IgBLAST v1.9, with IMGT germline references. Reads were removed for weak V/J assignments (E-value above 1e-6), missing CDR3, stop codons, out-of-frame junctions, or ambiguous translated residues. V3J clonotypes were defined as sequences sharing the same inferred V gene, J gene, and CDR3 amino acid sequence. Percentage overlap between repertoires was computed as shared unique clonotypes divided by the size of the smaller repertoire. Richness of each repertoire was evaluated using RTK rarefaction, the Chao1 estimator, and Recon v2.1 estimates of unobserved clonotypes. OLGA was used to compute generation probabilities for all TCRbeta clonotypes that the gDNA method yielded from a handful of donors. Drawn from immuneACCESS, this table holds only the in-frame rearrangements with V and J called that TCRdb kept. Clones are partly lost; checked studies trace under half to an unresolved V gene and leave the rest unexplained. V and J calls and clone size come straight from that table; D and trimming were deduced from the DNA. The sample table lists 2 million to 2.5 million clones, approximately 96% of them with a count of one. The biggest ten clones account for roughly 0.13% of the sample.

Concerning this clone: Its specific antigen is unknown. Per-base quality was not reported, and no clone a single base away is much larger than it.

Sequencing input: naive CD4+ T cells sorted from blood. This specimen's cell subset or site label, per the study, means: CD45RA+ positively selected. Rearrangement joined TRBV5-1 to TRBJ2-3, with TRBD2 identical over 8 junction bases. This TCR was sampled from a man between 18 and 35 years old in good health. The DNA reads TGCGCCAGCAGTTTTGGGACTAGTCGCCCAGATACGCAGTATTTT. Its protein reads: CASSFGTSRPDTQYF.